What follows describes a single TCR beta chain. The sample originates from a study of blood T cell repertoires in COVID-19. Turning to the study itself: Researchers got acute and convalescent COVID-19 samples from the United States, Italy and Spain.

In the original workflow: Reference gene primers were amplified, and this amplification served to estimate nucleated cell counts. Produced via immunoSEQ multiplex PCR; TCRdb's table is partial and in-frame only. V, J and clone size are those of that table, while D and trimming were read from the DNA. The sample lists some 42,000 clones; around nine tenths were seen once. This CDR3 contains 13 residues. CDR1 and CDR2 (germline): MNHEY, SVGEGT. Losses at the gene ends were 4 bases for V and 4 bases for J; bases not matched to a gene: 3. Sequenced input: peripheral blood. The TCR originated in a human donor in a cohort sampled during active COVID-19. The V and J genes are TRBV6-2 or TRBV6-3 and TRBJ1-2, with 7 nucleotides matching TRBD1. This CDR3 reads CASSSRGLYGYTF. The CDR3 bases are TGTGCCAGCAGTTCGAGGGGGCTCTATGGCTACACCTTC.